Listed here are 17 T cell receptor beta chains from one sample, sequenced in a study of cytomegalovirus exposure and HLA in healthy donors (dated by TCRdb to 2016 to 2017). Libraries were constructed by the immunoSEQ multiplex PCR assay. The multiplex PCR relied on a mix of 60 forward primers for TCR Vbeta segments and 13 reverse primers for TCR Jbeta segments. TCRdb limited this immuneACCESS table to in-frame rearrangements with V and J called. A share of clones is missing; checked studies link under half to unresolved V genes, and the rest is unexplained. This sample holds 150,000 to 200,000 clones; 70% to 75% were observed only once. Of the sample, around 3% is held by the ten largest clones. The material sequenced was PBMCs. The source is a male donor in good health and CMV-seronegative.

This chain uses TRBV30 with TRBJ2-1, with TRBD2 identical over 9 bases. Germline CDR1 is GTSNPN and CDR2 is SVGIG (reference sequence). This CDR3 is 11 amino acids long. J was trimmed by 12 bases and V by 4 bases; bases with no gene match: 4. In nucleotides, the CDR3 is TGTGCCTGGACCCTAGCGGGAAGGCAGTTCTTC. This codes for CAWTLAGRQFF.

The chain joins TRBV9 to TRBJ2-1; D is perhaps TRBD2 (7 bases). CDR1 is SGDLS, CDR2 YYNGEE, per germline. The ends were cut back, 3 bases at V and 6 bases at J, with 16 bases in the middle. The CDR3 contains 15 residues. The CDR3 DNA reads as TGTGCCAGCAGCGAGGGGGGGGGCTCGTTCAATGAGCAGTTCTTC. This sequence encodes CASSEGGGSFNEQFF. The full variable domain, with the rest looked up from reference TRBV9 and TRBJ2-1, is DSGVTQTPKHLITATGQRVTLRCSPRSGDLSVYWYQQSLDQGLQFLIQYYNGEERAKGNILERFSAQQFPDLHSELNLSSLELGDSALYFCASSEGGGSFNEQFFGPGTRLTVL.

The J gene is TRBJ2-7, the V gene TRBV6-1; 8 bases match TRBD1. V gave up 8 bases and J gave up 2 bases; unmatched junction bases: 8. CDR3 length equals 14 residues. CDR1 is MNHNS and CDR2 is SASEGT in the germline V gene. The CDR3 region has the DNA TGTGCCAGCTGCCTAGACAGGGGACCCTACGAGCAGTACTTC. Its translation: CASCLDRGPYEQYF.

The CDR3 DNA reads TGTGCCAGCAGCTCTAAGGGGGGGAAGAGCTACACCTTC. Its translation is CASSSKGGKSYTF. The chain recombines TRBV11-3 with TRBJ1-2; TRBD1 is a possible D gene (6 bases). The CDR3 has 13 residues. V lost 4 bases and J 9 bases, leaving 15 bases between the germline ends. Germline lookup yields CDR1 SGHNT and CDR2 YENEEA.

This chain links TRBV30 with TRBJ1-5, with D possibly TRBD1 on 6 matching bases. This CDR3 is 14 amino acids long. Germline values: CDR1 GTSNPN, CDR2 SVGIG (reference sequence). V was trimmed by 2 bases and J by 7 bases, leaving 15 bases between them. The chain's CDR3 is CAWSSGGGNQPQHF. In DNA, the CDR3 is TGTGCCTGGAGTTCGGGGGGCGGGAACCAGCCCCAGCATTTT.

The chain employs TRBV6-6 and TRBJ1-5; D might be TRBD1 (5 bases). The CDR3 runs to 14 residues. The V end was cut by 2 bases, the J end by 5 bases, with 10 bases between. The germline CDR1 and CDR2 sequences are MNHNY and SVGAGI (reference sequence). CDR3 in DNA: TGTGCCAGCAGTTACCTGGGGGGGGATCAGCCCCAGCATTTT. This gives the protein CASSYLGGDQPQHF.

This clone appeared a few times. The chain couples TRBV6-5 to TRBJ2-7; no firm D call. The V end lost 0 bases, the J end lost 1 base, and 7 bases lay between the germline ends. CDR1 is MNHEY and CDR2 is SVGAGI in the germline V gene. CDR3 length: 14 amino acids. CDR3 sequence (DNA): TGTGCCAGCAGTTACTCTACAGTTTCCTACGAGCAGTACTTC. Its translation: CASSYSTVSYEQYF.

V usage is TRBV6-1 and J usage is TRBJ2-1, with 10 bases aligning to TRBD2. The CDR3 length is 15 residues. V gave up 4 bases and J gave up 0 bases; unmatched junction bases: 0. Per germline, CDR1 MNHNS and CDR2 SASEGT. CDR3 in DNA: TGTGCCAGCAGTGCTAGCGGGAGCTCCTACAATGAGCAGTTCTTC. Amino acid sequence: CASSASGSSYNEQFF.

This chain connects TRBV28 to TRBJ2-5; D is uncertain. The V end was cut by 6 bases, the J end by 5 bases, with 7 bases between. The germline V gene has CDR1 MDHEN and CDR2 SYDVKM. The CDR3 runs 11 residues. CDR3 protein: CASSHSETQYF. The CDR3 region has the DNA TGTGCCAGCAGCCATAGCGAGACCCAGTACTTC.

CDR3 DNA: TGTGCCAGCAGCCCCGGGGGACTAGCGGAGAATGAGCAGTTCTTC. Its protein is CASSPGGLAENEQFF. The J gene is TRBJ2-1, the V gene TRBV5-4; 11 nucleotides line up with TRBD2. The CDR3 totals 15 residues. The germline V gene has CDR1 SGHNT and CDR2 YYREEE (reference sequence). With 4 bases clipped from V and 7 bases from J, the junction kept 7 bases outside the gene matches.

The rearrangement links TRBV5-1 to TRBJ2-5; TRBD2 agrees at 12 bases. Germline assignment: CDR1 SGHRS and CDR2 YFSETQ. The CDR3 extends over 17 amino acids. The trim removed 1 base at V and 5 bases at J, leaving 9 bases unmatched. CDR3 DNA: TGCGCCAGCAGCTTGTTTGGGTCTAGCGGGGGGGCCGAGACCCAGTACTTC. Its protein is CASSLFGSSGGAETQYF.

The V and J genes are TRBV20-1 and TRBJ2-5; no clear D. This CDR3 is built from 11 residues. CDR1 and CDR2 (germline): DFQATT, SNEGSKA (reference sequence). V was trimmed by 6 bases and J by 2 bases, leaving 7 bases between them. The CDR3 is CSAPRQETQYF. The CDR3, as DNA: TGCAGTGCCCCGAGGCAAGAGACCCAGTACTTC.

This rearrangement joins TRBV30 to TRBJ1-2; tentative D call: TRBD1 (5 bases). This CDR3 spans 12 amino acids. Germline V gene data show CDR1 as GTSNPN and CDR2 as SVGIG (reference sequence). Trimming removed 1 base from V and 7 bases from J, with 10 bases in between. CDR3 sequence reads: CAWSGLGGGYTF. CDR3 nucleotide sequence: TGTGCCTGGAGTGGGCTGGGGGGTGGCTACACCTTC.

This clone showed up just once. V gene TRBV29-1 combines with J gene TRBJ2-1; 13 bases fit TRBD2. Looked up from germline, CDR1 is SQVTM and CDR2 is ANQGSEA. The CDR3 totals 15 residues. J gave up 7 bases and V 6 bases, and 9 bases lay outside the gene matches. CDR3 DNA: TGCAGCGTGGATCTACTAGCGGGAGGGCCAAATGAGCAGTTCTTC. Encoded protein: CSVDLLAGGPNEQFF.

The V and J genes are TRBV28 and TRBJ2-5, with no clear D. Germline CDR1 MDHEN, CDR2 SYDVKM. This CDR3 comprises 12 residues. Trimming pared 2 bases from V and 5 bases from J, leaving 6 bases between. As DNA, the CDR3 is TGTGCCAGCAGTTTAAGTGAGGAGACCCAGTACTTC. Translation: CASSLSEETQYF.

The chain joins TRBV4-1 to TRBJ2-1; a possible D gene is TRBD2 (6 bases). CDR1 and CDR2 from the germline V gene are MGHRA and YSYEKL. V dropped 7 bases and J dropped 4 bases, with 14 bases sitting between them. The CDR3 has 14 amino acids. CDR3 in amino acids: CASNPGERYNEQFF. The CDR3 region has the DNA TGCGCCAGCAATCCGGGAGAGAGATACAATGAGCAGTTCTTC.

The chain uses TRBV6-5 and TRBJ2-4, with TRBD1 as a possible D gene (5 bases). The CDR3 is made up of 14 amino acids. V shed 6 bases and J shed 0 bases, with 9 bases lying between them. The germline gives CDR1 MNHEY, CDR2 SVGAGI. The DNA for the CDR3 is TGTGCCAGCAGCCCCAGGGAAGCCAAAAACATTCAGTACTTC. Translation gives CASSPREAKNIQYF.